This T cell receptor beta chain was identified in a study of molecular identifiers for immune sequencing clone quantification. Generation of bulk TCR libraries relied on previously described methods and listed TCR primers. TCRdb redid the calling of the PCR reads with MiXCR, one entry per CDR3 protein. The table has a few hundred thousand distinct CDR3 sequences, around 23% seen once. This clonotype was recorded a few times. Its antigen is undetermined. Study-wide points: For effector cells, clones above 20 RNA copies held over 99% of molecules; for naive cells, under 1%.

The germline CDR1 and CDR2 sequences are SGHNT and YYREEE (reference sequence). The J segment lost 7 bases and the V segment lost 0 bases, leaving 14 bases of the junction unmatched. This CDR3 region has 17 residues. The origin of this receptor is a human donor in good health. Some libraries in this study had Jurkat cell RNA spiked in. Sample: naive CD8+ T cells from blood, with Jurkat cell RNA spiked in. The sample's subset: FACS-sorted CD8+CD4-CCR7+CD45RA+ naive T cells. The V gene is TRBV5-4, the J gene TRBJ2-7; 9 nucleotides align to TRBD1. CDR3 in amino acids: CASSLGDRGFLGGEQYF. The CDR3 nucleotides read TGTGCCAGCAGCTTGGGAGACAGGGGGTTCTTAGGTGGGGAGCAGTACTTC.